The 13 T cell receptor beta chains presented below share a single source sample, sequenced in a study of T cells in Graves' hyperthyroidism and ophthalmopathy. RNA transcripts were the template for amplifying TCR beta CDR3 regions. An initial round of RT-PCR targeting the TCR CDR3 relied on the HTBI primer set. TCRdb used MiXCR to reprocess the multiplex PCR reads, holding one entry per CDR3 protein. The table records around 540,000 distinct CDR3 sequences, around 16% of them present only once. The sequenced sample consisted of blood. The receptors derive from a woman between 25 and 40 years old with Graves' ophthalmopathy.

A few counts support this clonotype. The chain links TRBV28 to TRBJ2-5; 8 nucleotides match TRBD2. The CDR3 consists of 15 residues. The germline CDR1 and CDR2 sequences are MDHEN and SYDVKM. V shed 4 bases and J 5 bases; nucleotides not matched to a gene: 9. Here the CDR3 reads CASSSTGGPRETQYF. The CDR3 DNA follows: TGTGCCAGCAGTTCCACGGGAGGGCCGAGGGAGACCCAGTACTTC.

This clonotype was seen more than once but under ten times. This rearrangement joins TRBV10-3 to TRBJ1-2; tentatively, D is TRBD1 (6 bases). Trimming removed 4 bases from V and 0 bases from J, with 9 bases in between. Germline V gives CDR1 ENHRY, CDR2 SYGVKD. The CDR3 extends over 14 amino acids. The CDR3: CAISGDNTNYGYTF. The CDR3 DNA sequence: TGTGCCATCAGTGGGGACAACACTAACTATGGCTACACCTTC.

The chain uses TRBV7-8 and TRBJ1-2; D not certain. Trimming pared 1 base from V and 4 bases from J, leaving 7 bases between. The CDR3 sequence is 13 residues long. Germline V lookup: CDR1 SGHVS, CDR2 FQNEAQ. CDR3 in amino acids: CASSLGFGYGYTF. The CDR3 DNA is TGTGCCAGCAGCTTAGGGTTTGGCTATGGCTACACCTTC. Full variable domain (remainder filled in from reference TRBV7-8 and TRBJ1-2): GAGVSQSPRYKVAKRGQDVALRCDPISGHVSLFWYQQALGQGPEFLTYFQNEAQLDKSGLPSDRFFAERPEGSVSTLKIQRTQQEDSAVYLCASSLGFGYGYTFGSGTRLTVV.

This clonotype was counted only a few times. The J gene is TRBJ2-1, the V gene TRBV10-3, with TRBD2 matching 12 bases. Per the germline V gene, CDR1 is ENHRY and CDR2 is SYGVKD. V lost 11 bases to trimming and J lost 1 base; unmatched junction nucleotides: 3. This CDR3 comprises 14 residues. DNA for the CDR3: TGTGCCGCCGGGACTAGCGGGTCCTACAATGAGCAGTTCTTC. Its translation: CAAGTSGSYNEQFF.

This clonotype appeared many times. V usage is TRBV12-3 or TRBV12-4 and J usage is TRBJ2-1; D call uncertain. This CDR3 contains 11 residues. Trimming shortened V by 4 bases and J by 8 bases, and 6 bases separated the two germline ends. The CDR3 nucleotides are TGTGCCAGCAGTTCGTTACATGAGCAGTTCTTC. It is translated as CASSSLHEQFF.

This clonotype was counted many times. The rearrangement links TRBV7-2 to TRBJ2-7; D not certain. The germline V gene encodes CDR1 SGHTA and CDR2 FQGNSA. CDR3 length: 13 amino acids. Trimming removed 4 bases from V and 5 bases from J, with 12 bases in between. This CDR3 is CASSSRNLNEQYF. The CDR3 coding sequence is TGTGCCAGCAGCTCTCGAAATCTGAACGAGCAGTACTTC.

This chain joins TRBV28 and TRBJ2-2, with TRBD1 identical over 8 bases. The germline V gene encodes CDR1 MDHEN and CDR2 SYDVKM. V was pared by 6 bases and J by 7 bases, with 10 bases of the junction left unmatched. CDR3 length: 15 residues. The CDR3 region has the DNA TGTGCCAGCAGGCTGTCCCAGGGGGCGGGCGGGGAGCTGTTTTTT. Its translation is CASRLSQGAGGELFF.

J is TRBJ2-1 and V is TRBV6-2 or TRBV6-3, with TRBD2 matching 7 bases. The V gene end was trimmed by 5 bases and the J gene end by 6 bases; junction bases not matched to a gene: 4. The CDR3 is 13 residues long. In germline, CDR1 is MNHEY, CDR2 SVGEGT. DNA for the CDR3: TGTGCCAGCAGTCCATGGACTAGCAATGAGCAGTTCTTC. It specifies CASSPWTSNEQFF.

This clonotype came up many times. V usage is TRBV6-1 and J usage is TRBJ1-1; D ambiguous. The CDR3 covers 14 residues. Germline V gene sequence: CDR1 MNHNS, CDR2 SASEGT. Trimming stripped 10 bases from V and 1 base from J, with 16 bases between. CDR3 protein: CATLRRVRNTEAFF. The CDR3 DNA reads TGTGCCACCTTGAGGCGGGTCAGGAACACTGAAGCTTTCTTT.

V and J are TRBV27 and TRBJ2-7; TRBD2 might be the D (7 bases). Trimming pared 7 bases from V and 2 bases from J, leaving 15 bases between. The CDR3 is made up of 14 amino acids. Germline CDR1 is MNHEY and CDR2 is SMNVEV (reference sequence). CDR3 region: CASTPRGGPYEQYF. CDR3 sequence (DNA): TGTGCCAGCACCCCAAGGGGGGGGCCCTACGAGCAGTACTTC.

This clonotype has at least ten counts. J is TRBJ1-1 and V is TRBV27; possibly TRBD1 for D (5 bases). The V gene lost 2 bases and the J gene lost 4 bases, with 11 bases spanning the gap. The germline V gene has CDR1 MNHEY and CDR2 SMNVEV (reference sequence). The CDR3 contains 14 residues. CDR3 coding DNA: TGTGCCAGCAGTTTACAGGGTCGAAGCACTGAAGCTTTCTTT. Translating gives CASSLQGRSTEAFF.

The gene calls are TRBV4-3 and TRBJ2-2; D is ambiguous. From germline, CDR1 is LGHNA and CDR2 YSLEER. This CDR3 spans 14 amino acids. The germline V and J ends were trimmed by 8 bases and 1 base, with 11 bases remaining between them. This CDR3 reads CASGDGRNTGELFF. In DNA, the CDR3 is TGCGCCAGCGGTGACGGAAGGAACACCGGGGAGCTGTTTTTT.

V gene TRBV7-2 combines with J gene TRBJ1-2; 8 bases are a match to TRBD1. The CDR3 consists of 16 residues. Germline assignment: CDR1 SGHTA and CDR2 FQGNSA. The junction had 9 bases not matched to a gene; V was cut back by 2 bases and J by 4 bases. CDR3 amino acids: CASSLWAGGSTYGYTF. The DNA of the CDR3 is TGTGCCAGCAGCTTATGGGCAGGGGGCTCGACCTATGGCTACACCTTC.